The 29 T cell receptor beta chains below come from one sample, sequenced in a study of blood T cell repertoires in COVID-19. Using immunoSEQ multiplex PCR, the repertoire was profiled, and TCRdb retains in-frame clones only, with some absent. The sample lists a few hundred thousand clones; approximately 89% were seen once. Material: peripheral blood. All receptors derive from a woman aged 25 to 39 with COVID-19, enrolled during active disease.

The chain is built from TRBV5-4 and TRBJ1-1; possibly TRBD1 for D (6 bases). The CDR3 runs to 14 residues. V was trimmed by 9 bases and J by 3 bases, leaving 18 bases between them. Germline V lookup: CDR1 SGHNT, CDR2 YYREEE (reference sequence). The CDR3 sequence: CAIHLQQGDTEAFF. DNA for the CDR3: TGTGCCATCCACCTCCAACAGGGAGACACTGAAGCTTTCTTT.

This rearrangement joins TRBV6-6 to TRBJ1-6, with TRBD1 matching 7 bases. Looked up from germline, CDR1 is MNHNY and CDR2 is SVGAGI (reference sequence). The ends lost 2 bases at V and 5 bases at J; junction bases unmatched: 3. The CDR3 contains 15 residues. CDR3 in DNA: TGTGCCAGCAGTTACAAGGGGGCGAATAATTCACCCCTCCACTTT. Its translation is CASSYKGANNSPLHF.

The chain links TRBV6-5 to TRBJ1-5; 7 bases are shared with TRBD1. V was clipped by 6 bases and J by 3 bases; unmatched bases: 5. Germline-derived CDR1 and CDR2 are MNHEY and SVGAGI. The length of the CDR3 is 14 residues. The chain's CDR3 is CASRKTGSNQPQHF. In DNA, the CDR3 is TGTGCCAGCAGGAAGACAGGGTCCAATCAGCCCCAGCATTTT.

The chain combines TRBV6-5 with TRBJ1-2, with 7 bases fitting TRBD1. Per the germline V gene, CDR1 is MNHEY and CDR2 is SVGAGI. CDR3 length: 13 amino acids. V lost 3 bases, J lost 7 bases, and 5 bases stayed unmatched. The CDR3 sequence is CASSYGTERGYTF. CDR3 DNA: TGTGCCAGCAGTTATGGGACAGAACGTGGCTACACCTTC.

In DNA, the CDR3 is TGCGCCAGCAGCCGAGTGATGGACAGCTATGGCTACACCTTC. Translation: CASSRVMDSYGYTF. V gene TRBV4-3 combines with J gene TRBJ1-2; D is possibly TRBD1 (6 bases). This CDR3 is 14 amino acids long. Germline V CDR1 and CDR2: LGHNA, YSLEER. V was trimmed by 4 bases and J by 4 bases, leaving 13 bases between them.

The J gene is TRBJ2-5, the V gene TRBV5-1; D unclear. The V gene's germline CDR1 is SGHRS and CDR2 YFSETQ. Trimming stripped 0 bases from V and 4 bases from J, with 16 bases between. The CDR3 contains 16 residues. The CDR3 coding sequence is TGCGCCAGCAGCTTGGCCATACGATCGCGTGGAGAGACCCAGTACTTC. It codes for CASSLAIRSRGETQYF. Full variable domain (remainder filled in from reference TRBV5-1 and TRBJ2-5): KAGVTQTPRYLIKTRGQQVTLSCSPISGHRSVSWYQQTPGQGLQFLFEYFSETQRNKGNFPGRFSGRQFSNSRSEMNVSTLELGDSALYLCASSLAIRSRGETQYFGPGTRLLVL.

V gene TRBV5-5 combines with J gene TRBJ2-6; 8 bases line up with TRBD1. The trim removed 4 bases at V and 0 bases at J, leaving 6 bases unmatched. Germline loops: CDR1 SGHKS, CDR2 YYEKEE (reference sequence). CDR3 length equals 17 residues. CDR3 DNA sequence: TGTGCCAGCAGCGGTGGGACAGGAGTCTCTGGGGCCAACGTCCTGACTTTC. Protein: CASSGGTGVSGANVLTF.

The chain joins TRBV25-1 to TRBJ2-5; D gene ambiguous. The CDR3 has 17 residues. V lost 8 bases and J lost 0, with 22 bases in between. Germline CDR1 is MGHDK and CDR2 is SYGVNS. CDR3 sequence reads: CASPLRSSYIHQETQYF. In DNA, the CDR3 is TGTGCCAGCCCCCTAAGGAGCAGCTATATTCACCAAGAGACCCAGTACTTC. The full variable domain, rest sourced from reference TRBV25-1 and TRBJ2-5, is EADIYQTPRYLVIGTGKKITLECSQTMGHDKMYWYQQDPGMELHLIHYSYGVNSTEKGDLSSESTVSRIRTEHFPLTLESARPSHTSQYLCASPLRSSYIHQETQYFGPGTRLLVL.

The chain uses TRBV5-1 and TRBJ2-3; TRBD1 matches at 10 bases. V lost 0 bases and J lost 3; bases outside the gene matches: 1. Germline V gene sequence: CDR1 SGHRS, CDR2 YFSETQ. The CDR3 totals 15 residues. CDR3 protein: CASSLVGQGTDTQYF. In DNA, the CDR3 is TGCGCCAGCAGCTTGGTGGGACAGGGGACAGATACGCAGTATTTT. Using reference TRBV5-1 and TRBJ2-3 for the parts outside the CDR3, the full variable domain is KAGVTQTPRYLIKTRGQQVTLSCSPISGHRSVSWYQQTPGQGLQFLFEYFSETQRNKGNFPGRFSGRQFSNSRSEMNVSTLELGDSALYLCASSLVGQGTDTQYFGPGTRLTVL.

The genes are TRBV19 and TRBJ1-5, with 11 nucleotides matching TRBD1. Looked up from germline, CDR1 is LNHDA and CDR2 is SQIVND (reference sequence). Trimming cost V 10 bases and J 6 bases; bases outside gene matches: 5. The CDR3 covers 13 residues. DNA for the CDR3: TGTGCCACCGGGACAGGGGGAGGTCAGCCCCAGCATTTT. Amino acid sequence: CATGTGGGQPQHF.

This clone was seen more than once but under ten times. The V and J genes are TRBV6-6 and TRBJ1-2; the D gene is possibly TRBD1 (6 bases). CDR1 is MNHNY, CDR2 SVGAGI, per germline (reference sequence). With 6 bases removed from V and 2 bases from J, the gap between germline ends came to 16 bases. This CDR3 region has 15 residues. CDR3 DNA: TGTGCCAGCAGACCTACTAACGGACAGAACTATGGCTACACCTTC. Protein sequence: CASRPTNGQNYGYTF.

The chain uses TRBV11-3 and TRBJ2-3; TRBD1 matches at 9 bases. Germline lookup yields CDR1 SGHNT and CDR2 YENEEA. This CDR3 region has 17 residues. V shed 1 base and J 4 bases; nucleotides not matched to a gene: 9. The chain's CDR3 is CASSLAYGTGYPDTQYF. For the CDR3, the DNA is TGTGCCAGCAGCTTAGCCTACGGGACAGGGTATCCAGATACGCAGTATTTT.

This chain joins TRBV4-2 and TRBJ1-1; tentatively, D is TRBD1 (6 bases). Germline V CDR1 and CDR2: LGHNA, YNFKEQ. With 1 base removed from V and 0 bases from J, the gap between germline ends came to 9 bases. This CDR3 contains 15 residues. The CDR3 DNA is TGTGCCAGCAGCCAAGGAGGGGGGGTGAACACTGAAGCTTTCTTT. This translates into CASSQGGGVNTEAFF.

This chain connects TRBV28 to TRBJ2-7; 8 bases are shared with TRBD1. This CDR3 is 15 amino acids long. The germline gives CDR1 MDHEN, CDR2 SYDVKM. Trimming removed 4 bases from V and 5 bases from J; junction bases left unmatched: 10. The chain's CDR3 is CASSSIAQGVDEQYV. CDR3 nucleotide sequence: TGTGCCAGCAGTTCCATTGCACAGGGGGTGGACGAGCAGTACGTC.

The V call is TRBV6-5, the J call TRBJ2-2; perhaps TRBD1 as D (5 bases). CDR3 length: 16 residues. CDR1 and CDR2 from the germline V gene are MNHEY and SVGAGI. Trimming removed 0 bases from V and 1 base from J, with 9 bases in between. This CDR3 is CASSYSLGENTGELFF. The CDR3 DNA follows: TGTGCCAGCAGTTACTCGTTAGGGGAGAACACCGGGGAGCTGTTTTTT.

The genes are TRBV6-5 and TRBJ2-4; possibly TRBD1 for D (6 bases). V was pared by 2 bases and J by 8 bases, with 13 bases between. Germline V gene sequence: CDR1 MNHEY, CDR2 SVGAGI. This CDR3 comprises 14 residues. The CDR3 region has the DNA TGTGCCAGCAGTTACCAGGGGCTAGGGGACATTCAGTACTTC. It yields the protein CASSYQGLGDIQYF.

The chain employs TRBV18 and TRBJ1-1; no reliable D call. V lost 2 bases to trimming and J lost 1 base, with 11 bases between them. CDR1 is KGHSH, CDR2 LQKENI, per germline. The CDR3 extends over 15 amino acids. CDR3 DNA: TGTGCCAGCTCACCAGGCGTGGCTAGGAACACTGAAGCTTTCTTT. Protein product: CASSPGVARNTEAFF.

The V and J genes are TRBV28 and TRBJ2-7; the D is unclear. The CDR3 is 13 amino acids. Trimming shortened V by 6 bases and J by 6 bases, and 15 bases separated the two germline ends. The germline V gene encodes CDR1 MDHEN and CDR2 SYDVKM. CDR3 in amino acids: CASSLGIVGEQYV. CDR3 DNA: TGTGCCAGCAGCCTCGGTATAGTTGGCGAGCAGTACGTC.

This chain connects TRBV5-5 to TRBJ1-1, with D maybe TRBD1 (5 bases). Trimming shortened V by 4 bases and J by 5 bases, and 12 bases separated the two germline ends. CDR1 is SGHKS, CDR2 YYEKEE, per germline (reference sequence). CDR3 length: 13 amino acids. The CDR3 sequence is CASSPRVGTEAFF. The CDR3 bases are TGTGCCAGCAGCCCCAGGGTGGGGACTGAAGCTTTCTTT.

CDR3 region: CASSLVGGETEAFF. For the CDR3, the DNA is TGTGCCAGCAGCTTGGTCGGAGGGGAGACTGAAGCTTTCTTT. V gene TRBV5-6 combines with J gene TRBJ1-1, with a tentative D call TRBD1 (5 bases). Germline-derived CDR1 and CDR2 are SGHDT and YYEEEE. The V end lost 0 bases, the J end lost 5 bases, and 11 bases lay between the germline ends. The CDR3 sequence is 14 residues long.

This clone was observed at least ten times. The genes are TRBV11-3 and TRBJ2-1; 9 nucleotides agree with TRBD2. V lost 5 bases to trimming and J lost 8 bases; unmatched junction nucleotides: 16. The CDR3 is made up of 17 amino acids. The germline V gene has CDR1 SGHNT and CDR2 YENEEA. The CDR3 DNA reads as TGTGCCAGCAGCATTCTGTCTAGCGGGGTAATTATCGATGAGCAGTTCTTC. Amino acids: CASSILSSGVIIDEQFF. Using reference TRBV11-3 and TRBJ2-1 for the parts outside the CDR3, the full variable domain is EAGVVQSPRYKIIEKKQPVAFWCNPISGHNTLYWYLQNLGQGPELLIRYENEEAVDDSQLPKDRFSAERLKGVDSTLKIQPAELGDSAVYLCASSILSSGVIIDEQFFGPGTRLTVL.

The chain couples TRBV5-1 to TRBJ2-2, with D uncertain. The CDR3 runs 13 residues. V was shortened by 4 bases and J by 2 bases, with 6 bases between the two germline ends. Germline V gene sequence: CDR1 SGHRS, CDR2 YFSETQ. This CDR3 reads CASSGANTGELFF. CDR3 DNA: TGCGCCAGCAGCGGAGCTAACACCGGGGAGCTGTTTTTT.

The chain is built from TRBV5-4 and TRBJ2-3; 8 bases are a match to TRBD1. V trimming: 4 bases; J trimming: 4 bases; junction bases outside the gene matches: 5. The germline V gene has CDR1 SGHNT and CDR2 YYREEE (reference sequence). The length of the CDR3 is 14 residues. The CDR3 DNA is TGTGCCAGCAGCCCCGACAGGGGAGCAGATACGCAGTATTTT. This codes for CASSPDRGADTQYF.

The rearrangement joins TRBV5-4 to TRBJ1-1, with D unresolved. Germline V lookup: CDR1 SGHNT, CDR2 YYREEE (reference sequence). The V end was cut by 3 bases, the J end by 5 bases, with 11 bases between. The CDR3 extends over 13 amino acids. The CDR3 DNA reads TGTGCCAGCAGCTCCCCCCGCGGGACTGAAGCTTTCTTT. Its protein is CASSSPRGTEAFF.

This clone was picked up one time. The rearrangement links TRBV27 to TRBJ1-5, with D perhaps TRBD1 (6 bases). This CDR3 has 14 residues. V was shortened by 5 bases and J by 6 bases, with 14 bases between the two germline ends. Germline CDR1 reads MNHEY; CDR2 reads SMNVEV (reference sequence). This CDR3 reads CASSNQGLFQPQHF. The CDR3 DNA is TGTGCCAGCAGTAACCAGGGGTTATTTCAGCCCCAGCATTTT.

The chain's CDR3 is CASSLNGQGANTEAFF. CDR3 bases: TGCGCCAGCAGCTTAAATGGACAGGGGGCGAACACTGAAGCTTTCTTT. V is TRBV5-1 and J is TRBJ1-1; 11 bases map to TRBD1. The length of the CDR3 is 16 residues. CDR1 and CDR2 from the germline V gene are SGHRS and YFSETQ. Trimming removed 2 bases from V and 1 base from J; junction bases left unmatched: 4.

The genes are TRBV4-2 and TRBJ1-2; no firm D call. This CDR3 has 14 residues. CDR1 is LGHNA, CDR2 YNFKEQ, per germline. The V and J ends lost 0 bases and 5 bases respectively, with 10 bases between them. The CDR3 nucleotides read TGTGCCAGCAGCCAAGATCCCAGGCTATATGGCTACACCTTC. Translated: CASSQDPRLYGYTF.

This chain connects TRBV11-3 to TRBJ2-7, with 14 nucleotides matching TRBD2. The CDR3 contains 16 residues. With 4 bases clipped from V and 9 bases from J, the junction kept 11 bases outside the gene matches. From germline, CDR1 is SGHNT and CDR2 YENEEA. The CDR3 region has the DNA TGTGCCAGCAGCTCCGGACTAGCGGGGGGCCAGCTGGGGCAGTACTTC. Translation: CASSSGLAGGQLGQYF.

The genes are TRBV28 and TRBJ2-3, with 9 bases aligning to TRBD1. The V gene's germline CDR1 is MDHEN and CDR2 SYDVKM. This CDR3 has 14 residues. V was clipped by 7 bases and J by 3 bases; unmatched bases: 5. CDR3 bases: TGTGCCAGCACTCTGGACAGGGGTACAGATACGCAGTATTTT. Translating it yields CASTLDRGTDTQYF.